This TCR beta chain was identified during a study of low-dose radiotherapy and immunotherapy resistance in tumors. Across the study: Ipilimumab 1 mg/kg every six weeks, together with nivolumab 240 mg every two weeks, was given intravenously to patients.

Time point noted: after trial treatment. Treatment in this sample: LDRT plus nivolumab, ipilimumab, low-dose cyclophosphamide and aspirin (RACIN trial). Treatment of the donors consisted of nivolumab and ipilimumab (plus aspirin, low-dose cyclophosphamide and low-dose radiotherapy). The patients who were eligible all carried advanced solid tumors that lacked tumor-infiltrating lymphocytes, meaning the tumors were TIL-negative. This clonotype was counted at least ten times. V lost 6 bases, J lost 0 bases, and 17 bases lay in between. The CDR3 sequence is 16 residues long. CDR1 and CDR2 (germline): DFQATT, SNEGSKA (reference sequence). Priming of first-strand cDNA relied on TRAV- and TRBV-specific primers (covering alpha and beta chains). TCRs underwent roughly 20 PCR cycles of amplification with a constant-region primer and V-primer adapter. Isolated mRNA was amplified by in vitro transcription. TCRdb called the reads again in MiXCR, with one record for every CDR3 protein. The sample has approximately 100,000 distinct CDR3 sequences, around 21% seen once; the top ten hold roughly 4.3%.

Sample: PBMCs, taken after low-dose radiotherapy plus immunotherapy. V is TRBV20-1 and J is TRBJ1-4; TRBD1 might be the D (6 bases). The clonotype was recovered from a male donor with prostate cancer. The CDR3 DNA follows: TGCAGTGCACCCCCACAGGGAGGTTCAACTAATGAAAAACTGTTTTTT. It yields the protein CSAPPQGGSTNEKLFF.